This paragraph reports one T cell receptor beta chain. Primers included in the PCR were 60 Vbeta and 13 Jbeta primers. The data were produced by immunoSEQ multiplex PCR, yet TCRdb's version contains in-frame clones alone and is incomplete. This sample has 150,000 to 200,000 clones; 80% occur once, and the top ten carry around 5.7%. This sample is drawn from a study of cytomegalovirus exposure and HLA in healthy donors. The CDR3 has 13 residues. The V and J ends lost 5 bases and 7 bases, in that order; junction bases with no gene match: 4. Per germline, CDR1 SGHVS and CDR2 FNYEAQ. Sequenced: PBMCs. This sequence was found in a man aged 35-49 years in good health and CMV-seronegative. V is TRBV7-6 and J is TRBJ1-2; 10 bases are a match to TRBD1. The CDR3: CASSTGDRGGYTF. CDR3 nucleotide sequence: TGTGCCAGCAGCACTGGGGACAGGGGTGGCTACACCTTC. The full variable domain, its missing parts supplied by reference TRBV7-6 and TRBJ1-2, is GAGVSQSPRYKVTKRGQDVALRCDPISGHVSLYWYRQALGQGPEFLTYFNYEAQQDKSGLPNDRFSAERPEGSISTLTIQRTEQRDSAMYRCASSTGDRGGYTFGSGTRLTVV.